The 22 T cell receptor beta chains presented below share a single source sample, sequenced in a study of blood T cell repertoires in COVID-19. Produced via immunoSEQ multiplex PCR; TCRdb's table is partial and in-frame only. Among about 400,000 clones, around 90% were seen once, and the ten largest hold 2% to 2.5%. Input material: PBMCs or T cells enriched from blood (not recorded which). The receptors shown here come from a woman between 40 and 55 years old with acute COVID-19.

V gene TRBV6-5 combines with J gene TRBJ2-5; possibly TRBD1 for D (6 bases). The CDR3 runs 13 residues. Germline-derived CDR1 and CDR2 are MNHEY and SVGAGI. V lost 5 bases and J lost 5, with 12 bases in between. CDR3 bases: TGTGCCAGCAGTCTACAGGGTCGGGAGACCCAGTACTTC. It codes for CASSLQGRETQYF.

About this clone: This specimen includes other DNA sequences encoding the same CDR3. This sequence joins TRBV5-6 and TRBJ2-5; possible D gene TRBD1, 6 bases. Per the germline V gene, CDR1 is SGHDT and CDR2 is YYEEEE. The length of the CDR3 is 14 residues. Trimming stripped 0 bases from V and 4 bases from J, with 10 bases between. In DNA form, the CDR3 reads TGTGCCAGCAGCTTGGTTCAGGGGAGAGAGACCCAGTACTTC. Translating gives CASSLVQGRETQYF. The full variable domain, rest sourced from reference TRBV5-6 and TRBJ2-5, is DAGVTQSPTHLIKTRGQQVTLRCSPKSGHDTVSWYQQALGQGPQFIFQYYEEEERQRGNFPDRFSGHQFPNYSSELNVNALLLGDSALYLCASSLVQGRETQYFGPGTRLLVL.

The sample holds a few counts of this clone. Other DNA sequences in the sample encode the same CDR3. V is TRBV15 and J is TRBJ1-1; D is perhaps TRBD1 (6 bases). V lost 0 bases, J lost 4 bases, and 6 bases lay in between. This CDR3 contains 13 residues. Germline CDR1 LNHNV, CDR2 YYDKDF (reference sequence). CDR3 DNA: TGTGCCACCAGCAGAGACAGGGGCACTGAAGCTTTCTTT. Its protein is CATSRDRGTEAFF.

This chain joins TRBV27 and TRBJ1-2; 8 bases line up with TRBD1. The CDR3 runs 15 residues. V lost 0 bases to trimming and J lost 8 bases; unmatched junction nucleotides: 8. Germline V gene sequence: CDR1 MNHEY, CDR2 SMNVEV (reference sequence). This CDR3 reads CASSLSATGAGGYTF. The CDR3 region has the DNA TGTGCCAGCAGTTTATCCGCGACAGGGGCGGGCGGCTACACCTTC.

J is TRBJ2-7 and V is TRBV7-9; D gene unclear. Trimming shortened V by 1 base and J by 5 bases, and 6 bases separated the two germline ends. CDR1 is SEHNR, CDR2 FQNEAQ, per germline (reference sequence). This CDR3 spans 12 amino acids. CDR3 coding DNA: TGTGCCAGCAGCTTAGTGGAGAACGAGCAGTACTTC. Protein: CASSLVENEQYF.

The chain combines TRBV11-2 with TRBJ2-7; D unresolved. With 1 base removed from V and 5 bases from J, the gap between germline ends came to 6 bases. Germline loops: CDR1 SGHAT, CDR2 FQNNGV. This CDR3 is built from 12 residues. DNA of the CDR3: TGTGCCAGCAGCTTAGCTCCCCACGAGCAGTACTTC. As protein: CASSLAPHEQYF.

J is TRBJ2-5 and V is TRBV20-1; TRBD2 is a possible D gene (5 bases). The CDR3 totals 11 residues. V gave up 6 bases and J gave up 4 bases, with 9 bases separating them. Germline CDR1 is DFQATT and CDR2 is SNEGSKA (reference sequence). CDR3 sequence (DNA): TGCAGTGCCCCCAGCGGAGAGACCCAGTACTTC. Translated, it gives CSAPSGETQYF.

The chain links TRBV12-5 to TRBJ1-2; perhaps TRBD1 as D (5 bases). The CDR3 is 13 residues long. Trimming stripped 1 base from V and 7 bases from J, with 10 bases between. Germline CDR1 LGHNT, CDR2 FRNRAP. The CDR3 DNA is TGTGCTAGTGGTTTGGCCGGCGGGACTGGCTACACCTTC. It specifies CASGLAGGTGYTF.

The V call is TRBV12-3 or TRBV12-4, the J call TRBJ1-1; TRBD1 is a possible D gene (5 bases). The germline V and J ends were trimmed by 4 bases and 6 bases, with 6 bases remaining between them. CDR3 length: 11 residues. Here the CDR3 DNA reads TGTGCCAGCAGTTCAGGGTCTGAAGCTTTCTTT. Translated: CASSSGSEAFF.

The rearrangement links TRBV19 to TRBJ2-3; no firm D call. The V end lost 4 bases, the J end lost 2 bases, and 7 bases lay between the germline ends. CDR1 LNHDA and CDR2 SQIVND come from the germline V gene (reference sequence). The CDR3 loop spans 13 amino acids. CDR3 coding DNA: TGTGCCAGTAGTAGGGCGAACACAGATACGCAGTATTTT. This encodes CASSRANTDTQYF.

This clone has more than one count but fewer than ten. Other DNA sequences in the sample encode the same CDR3. The chain is built from TRBV18 and TRBJ2-7; 10 bases are a match to TRBD2. This CDR3 is 14 amino acids long. Germline V lookup: CDR1 KGHSH, CDR2 LQKENI. Trimming at V came to 6 bases and at J to 5 bases, leaving 7 bases not matched to a gene. The CDR3 DNA is TGTGCCAGCTCCCCGAGACTAGCGGGCCACGAGCAGTACTTC. Encoded protein: CASSPRLAGHEQYF.

The CDR3 loop reads CASSYSNSQETQYF. The CDR3 DNA follows: TGTGCCAGCAGTTACTCGAACAGTCAAGAGACCCAGTACTTC. The J gene is TRBJ2-5, the V gene TRBV6-5; D ambiguous. The CDR3 length is 14 residues. Trimming cost V 0 bases and J 2 bases, with 7 bases left between them. Germline-derived CDR1 and CDR2 are MNHEY and SVGAGI.

V usage is TRBV18 and J usage is TRBJ2-7, with 9 nucleotides matching TRBD2. The CDR3 has 15 residues. The V segment lost 4 bases and the J segment 5 bases; nucleotides outside the gene matches: 9. Germline V CDR1 and CDR2: KGHSH, LQKENI. CDR3 sequence reads: CASSQGGGADDEQYF. The CDR3 DNA follows: TGTGCCAGCTCACAGGGCGGGGGGGCCGACGACGAGCAGTACTTC. Full variable domain (remainder filled in from reference TRBV18 and TRBJ2-7): NAGVMQNPRHLVRRRGQEARLRCSPMKGHSHVYWYRQLPEEGLKFMVYLQKENIIDESGMPKERFSAEFPKEGPSILRIQQVVRGDSAAYFCASSQGGGADDEQYFGPGTRLTVT.

This clone was found once. The sample carries other DNA sequences with the same CDR3. This chain links TRBV11-2 with TRBJ1-6; D ambiguous. V was shortened by 4 bases and J by 0 bases, with 7 bases between the two germline ends. The CDR3 runs 15 residues. Germline-derived CDR1 and CDR2 are SGHAT and FQNNGV. CDR3 residues: CASSSRGSYNSPLHF. In DNA, the CDR3 is TGTGCCAGCAGCTCCCGGGGCTCCTATAATTCACCCCTCCACTTT.

The chain combines TRBV30 with TRBJ2-5, with 7 bases matching TRBD1. V trimming: 3 bases; J trimming: 5 bases; junction bases outside the gene matches: 6. Germline CDR1 reads GTSNPN; CDR2 reads SVGIG (reference sequence). This CDR3 is built from 13 residues. CDR3 DNA sequence: TGTGCCTGGAGGAAGAGGGGGCAGGAGACCCAGTACTTC. This encodes CAWRKRGQETQYF.

The chain links TRBV7-2 to TRBJ1-6; no reliable D call. CDR1 and CDR2 (germline): SGHTA, FQGNSA. The length of the CDR3 is 15 residues. V dropped 0 bases and J dropped 10 bases, with 13 bases sitting between them. CDR3 in amino acids: CASSLAGSAASPLHF. Here the CDR3 DNA reads TGTGCCAGCAGCTTAGCTGGCAGCGCAGCGTCACCCCTCCACTTT. The complete variable domain, with remaining parts taken from reference TRBV7-2 and TRBJ1-6, reads GAGVSQSPSNKVTEKGKDVELRCDPISGHTALYWYRQSLGQGLEFLIYFQGNSAPDKSGLPSDRFSAERTGGSVSTLTIQRTQQEDSAVYLCASSLAGSAASPLHFGNGTRLTVT.

For the CDR3, the DNA is TGTGCCAGCAGCTTACTCGGGAAGACCCAGTACTTC. It specifies CASSLLGKTQYF. The chain combines TRBV7-9 with TRBJ2-5; perhaps TRBD2 as D (5 bases). Germline values: CDR1 SEHNR, CDR2 FQNEAQ (reference sequence). Trimming stripped 2 bases from V and 6 bases from J, with 7 bases between. The CDR3 is made up of 12 amino acids.

The chain combines TRBV9 with TRBJ1-4, with 8 bases aligning to TRBD1. The CDR3 is 16 residues long. Per the germline V gene, CDR1 is SGDLS and CDR2 is YYNGEE. V shed 3 bases, J shed 3 bases, and the junction held 7 bases outside the gene matches. The DNA for the CDR3 is TGTGCCAGCAGCGCACGACAGGGGTTGGCTAATGAAAAACTGTTTTTT. It codes for CASSARQGLANEKLFF.

The chain combines TRBV7-9 with TRBJ2-1; 10 positions agree with TRBD1. This CDR3 is built from 14 residues. Per germline, CDR1 SEHNR and CDR2 FQNEAQ (reference sequence). V lost 5 bases, J lost 5 bases, and 3 bases stayed unmatched. The CDR3 here is CASSRTGGDNEQFF. As DNA, the CDR3 is TGTGCCAGCAGCCGGACAGGGGGGGACAATGAGCAGTTCTTC.

The CDR3 DNA follows: TGTGCCAGCAGCCTCCGGAGAAGGGGAACCTACGAGCAGTACTTC. Its protein is CASSLRRRGTYEQYF. The gene calls are TRBV11-2 and TRBJ2-7, with D perhaps matching TRBD1 (5 bases). The CDR3 is made up of 15 amino acids. The V gene's germline CDR1 is SGHAT and CDR2 FQNNGV. V was pared by 5 bases and J by 2 bases, with 16 bases between.

The chain couples TRBV30 to TRBJ2-3; 14 bases are a match to TRBD2. V trimming: 7 bases; J trimming: 6 bases; junction bases outside the gene matches: 3. This CDR3 spans 13 amino acids. Germline CDR1 GTSNPN, CDR2 SVGIG (reference sequence). The CDR3 protein is CASTSGGADTQYF. The CDR3 DNA reads as TGTGCCTCGACTAGCGGGGGGGCGGATACGCAGTATTTT.

With regard to this clone: Because the CDR3's place on the DNA is in doubt, the DNA is left out and the CDR3 is given as listed by TCRdb. The chain recombines TRBV24-1 with TRBJ2-4; the D segment call TRBD2 is taken from the table without a DNA check. Looked up from germline, CDR1 is KGHDR and CDR2 is SFDVKD. The CDR3 spans 17 residues, counting both ends. The CDR3: CATSAGTVQVGKNIQYF.